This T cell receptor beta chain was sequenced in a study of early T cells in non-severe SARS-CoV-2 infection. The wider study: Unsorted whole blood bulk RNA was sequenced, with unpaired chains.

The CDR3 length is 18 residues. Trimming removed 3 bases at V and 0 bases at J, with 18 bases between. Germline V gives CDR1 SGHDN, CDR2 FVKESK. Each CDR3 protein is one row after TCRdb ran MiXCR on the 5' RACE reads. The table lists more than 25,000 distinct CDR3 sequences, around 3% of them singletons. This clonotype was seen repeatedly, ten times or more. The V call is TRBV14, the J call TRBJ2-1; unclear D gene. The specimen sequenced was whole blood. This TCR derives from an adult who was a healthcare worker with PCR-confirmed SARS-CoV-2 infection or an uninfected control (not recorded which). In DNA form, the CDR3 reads TGTGCCAGCAGCCAGCAAGACCTTGTGGGCAGCTCCTACAATGAGCAGTTCTTC. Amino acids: CASSQQDLVGSSYNEQFF.